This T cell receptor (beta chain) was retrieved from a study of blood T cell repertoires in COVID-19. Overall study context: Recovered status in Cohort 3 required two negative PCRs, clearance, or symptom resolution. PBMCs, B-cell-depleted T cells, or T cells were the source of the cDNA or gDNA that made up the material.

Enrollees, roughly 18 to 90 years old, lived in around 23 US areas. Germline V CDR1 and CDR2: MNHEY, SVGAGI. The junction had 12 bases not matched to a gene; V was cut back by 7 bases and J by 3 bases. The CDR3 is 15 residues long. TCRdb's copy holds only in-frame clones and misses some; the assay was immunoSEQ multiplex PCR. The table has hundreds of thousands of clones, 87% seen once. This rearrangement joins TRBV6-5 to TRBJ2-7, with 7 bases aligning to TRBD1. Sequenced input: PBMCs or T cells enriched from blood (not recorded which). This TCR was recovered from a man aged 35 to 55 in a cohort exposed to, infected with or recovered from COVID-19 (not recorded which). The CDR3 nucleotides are TGTGCCAGCACCGCGACAGGGCTATCCTACTACGAGCAGTACTTC. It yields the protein CASTATGLSYYEQYF.